The clone carrying this TCR beta chain came up a few times. Its specificity is not known. Isolation of CD4+ naive, central memory, regulatory and stem cell-like memory cells was achieved by sorting via CD45RO/CCR7/CD25/CD127/CD95/CD27. All of the sorted populations showed purity greater than 95%. The study reverse transcribed the entire isolated RNA, so it sequenced expressed TCRB transcripts. Data came from immunoSEQ multiplex PCR; TCRdb stores just in-frame clones and leaves some out. The data contain roughly 500,000 clones, roughly 10% of them singletons. The CDR3 contains 15 residues. CDR1 and CDR2 from the germline V gene are SGDLS and YYNGEE. The V and J ends lost 4 bases and 7 bases respectively, with 21 bases between them. The data were taken from a study of beta chain features in type 1 diabetes. Study-level points and caveats: Patients with Type 1 diabetes showed moderately but significantly shorter TCRB CDR3s in all four CD4+ subsets.

J is TRBJ2-7 and V is TRBV9, with D unresolved. Source material: naive CD4+ T cells from blood. The TCR comes from a woman under 30 in good health. The chain's CDR3 is CASSPSRRALGEQYF. DNA of the CDR3: TGTGCCAGCAGCCCGTCCCGACGGGCGTTGGGGGAGCAGTACTTC.